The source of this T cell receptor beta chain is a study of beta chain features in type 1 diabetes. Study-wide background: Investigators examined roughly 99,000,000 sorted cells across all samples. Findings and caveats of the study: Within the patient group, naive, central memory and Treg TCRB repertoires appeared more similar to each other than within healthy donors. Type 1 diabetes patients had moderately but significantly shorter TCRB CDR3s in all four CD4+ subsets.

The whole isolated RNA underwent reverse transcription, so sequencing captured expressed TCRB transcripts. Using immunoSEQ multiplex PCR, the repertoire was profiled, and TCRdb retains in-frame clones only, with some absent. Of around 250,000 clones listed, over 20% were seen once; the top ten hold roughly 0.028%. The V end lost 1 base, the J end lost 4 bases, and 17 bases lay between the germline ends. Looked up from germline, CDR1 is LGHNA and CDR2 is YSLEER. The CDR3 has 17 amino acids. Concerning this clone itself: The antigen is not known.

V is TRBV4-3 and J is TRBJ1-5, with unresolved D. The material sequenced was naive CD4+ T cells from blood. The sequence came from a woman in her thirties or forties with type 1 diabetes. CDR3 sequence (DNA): TGCGCCAGCAGCCAAGGACGGGGAGACCGACCGAATCAGCCCCAGCATTTT. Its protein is CASSQGRGDRPNQPQHF.